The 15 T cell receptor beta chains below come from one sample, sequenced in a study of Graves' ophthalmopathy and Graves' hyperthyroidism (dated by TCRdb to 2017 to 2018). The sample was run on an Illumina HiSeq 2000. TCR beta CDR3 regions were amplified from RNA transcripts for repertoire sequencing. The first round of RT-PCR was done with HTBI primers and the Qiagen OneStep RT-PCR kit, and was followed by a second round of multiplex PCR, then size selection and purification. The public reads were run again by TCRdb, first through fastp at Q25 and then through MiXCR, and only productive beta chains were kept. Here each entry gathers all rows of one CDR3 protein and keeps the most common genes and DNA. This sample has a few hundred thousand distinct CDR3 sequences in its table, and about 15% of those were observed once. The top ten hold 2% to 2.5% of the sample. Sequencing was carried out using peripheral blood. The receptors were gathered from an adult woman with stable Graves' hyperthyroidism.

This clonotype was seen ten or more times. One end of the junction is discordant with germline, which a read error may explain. CDR3 loop: CSARSPGGTNIKYF. CDR3 bases: TGCAGTGCTAGGTCCCCGGGAGGGACGAACATTAAGTACTTC. The chain employs TRBV20-1 and TRBJ2-4, with 8 bases fitting TRBD2. The V gene's germline CDR1 is DFQATT and CDR2 SNEGSKA (reference sequence). This CDR3 contains 14 residues.

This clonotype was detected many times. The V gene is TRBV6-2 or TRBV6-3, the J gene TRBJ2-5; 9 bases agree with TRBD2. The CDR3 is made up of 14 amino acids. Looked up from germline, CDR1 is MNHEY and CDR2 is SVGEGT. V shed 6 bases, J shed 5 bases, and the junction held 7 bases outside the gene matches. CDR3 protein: CASRHSGSGETQYF. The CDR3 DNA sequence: TGTGCCAGCAGACATAGCGGGAGTGGGGAGACCCAGTACTTC.

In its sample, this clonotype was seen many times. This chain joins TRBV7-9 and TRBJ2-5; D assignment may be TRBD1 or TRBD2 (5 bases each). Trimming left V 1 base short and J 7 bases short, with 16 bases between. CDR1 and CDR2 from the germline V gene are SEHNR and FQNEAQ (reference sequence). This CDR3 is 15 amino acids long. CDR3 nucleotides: TGTGCCAGCAGCTTAGTGGCGGGTCCGAGGGGGACCCAGTACTTC. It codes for CASSLVAGPRGTQYF.

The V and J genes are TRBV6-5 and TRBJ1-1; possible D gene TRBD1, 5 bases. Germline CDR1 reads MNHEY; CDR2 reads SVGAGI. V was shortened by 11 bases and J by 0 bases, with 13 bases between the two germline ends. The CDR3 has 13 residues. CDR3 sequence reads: CACRLGVNTEAFF. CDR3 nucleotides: TGTGCCTGCCGTTTGGGGGTGAACACTGAAGCTTTCTTT.

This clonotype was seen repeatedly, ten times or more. This CDR3 reads CASVPATEAFF. CDR3 nucleotide sequence: TGTGCCAGCGTCCCGGCCACTGAAGCTTTCTTT. The rearrangement links TRBV7-9 to TRBJ1-1; D gene unclear. V dropped 8 bases and J dropped 4 bases, with 8 bases sitting between them. Germline lookup yields CDR1 SEHNR and CDR2 FQNEAQ (reference sequence). The CDR3 sequence is 11 residues long.

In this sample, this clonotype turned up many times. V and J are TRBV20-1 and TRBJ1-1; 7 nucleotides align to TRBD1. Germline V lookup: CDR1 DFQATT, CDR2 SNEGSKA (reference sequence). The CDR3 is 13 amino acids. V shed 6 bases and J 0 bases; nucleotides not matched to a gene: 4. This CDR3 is CSARTGLNTEAFF. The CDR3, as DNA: TGCAGTGCGCGGACAGGCCTGAACACTGAAGCTTTCTTT.

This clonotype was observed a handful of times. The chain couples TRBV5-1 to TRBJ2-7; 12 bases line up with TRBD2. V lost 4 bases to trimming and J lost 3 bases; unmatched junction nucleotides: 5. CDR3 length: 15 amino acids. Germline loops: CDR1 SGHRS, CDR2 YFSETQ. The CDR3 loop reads CASSIMTSGSYEQYF. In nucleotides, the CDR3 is TGCGCCAGCAGCATCATGACTAGCGGGAGCTACGAGCAGTACTTC.

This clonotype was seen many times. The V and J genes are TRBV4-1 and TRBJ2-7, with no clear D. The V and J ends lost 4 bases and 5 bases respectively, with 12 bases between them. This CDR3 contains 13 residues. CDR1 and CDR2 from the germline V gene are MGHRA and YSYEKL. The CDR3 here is CASSPDLHDEQYF. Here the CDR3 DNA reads TGCGCCAGCAGCCCGGACCTGCACGACGAGCAGTACTTC.

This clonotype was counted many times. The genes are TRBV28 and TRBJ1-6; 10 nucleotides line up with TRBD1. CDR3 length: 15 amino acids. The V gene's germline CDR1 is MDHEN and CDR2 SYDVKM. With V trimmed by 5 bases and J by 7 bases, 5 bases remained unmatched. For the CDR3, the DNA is TGTGCCAGCAGTCCCCCGACAGGGGGCAATTCACCCCTCCACTTT. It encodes CASSPPTGGNSPLHF. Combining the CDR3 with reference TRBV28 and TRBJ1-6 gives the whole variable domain DVKVTQSSRYLVKRTGEKVFLECVQDMDHENMFWYRQDPGLGLRLIYFSYDVKMKEKGDIPEGYSVSREKKERFSLILESASTNQTSMYLCASSPPTGGNSPLHFGNGTRLTVT.

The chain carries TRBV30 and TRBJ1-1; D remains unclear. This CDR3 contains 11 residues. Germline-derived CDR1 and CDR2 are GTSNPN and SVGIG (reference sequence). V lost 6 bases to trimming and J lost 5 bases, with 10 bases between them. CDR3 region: CACDLGTEAFF. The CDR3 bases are TGTGCCTGTGATCTCGGAACTGAAGCTTTCTTT.

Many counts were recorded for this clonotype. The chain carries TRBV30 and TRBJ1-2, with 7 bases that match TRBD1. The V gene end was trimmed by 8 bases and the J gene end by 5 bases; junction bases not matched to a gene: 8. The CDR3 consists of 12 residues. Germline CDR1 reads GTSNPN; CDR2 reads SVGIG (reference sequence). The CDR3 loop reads CAGRQGWYGYTF. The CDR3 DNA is TGTGCCGGCCGACAGGGATGGTATGGCTACACCTTC.

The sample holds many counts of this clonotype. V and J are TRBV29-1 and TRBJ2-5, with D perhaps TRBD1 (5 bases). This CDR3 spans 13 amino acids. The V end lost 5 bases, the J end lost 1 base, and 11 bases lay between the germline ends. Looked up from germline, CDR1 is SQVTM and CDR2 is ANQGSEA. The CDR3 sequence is CSVFWGFQETQYF. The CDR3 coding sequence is TGCAGCGTTTTTTGGGGCTTCCAAGAGACCCAGTACTTC.

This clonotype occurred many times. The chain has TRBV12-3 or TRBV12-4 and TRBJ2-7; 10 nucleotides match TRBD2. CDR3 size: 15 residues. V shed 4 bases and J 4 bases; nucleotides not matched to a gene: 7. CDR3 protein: CASSSGSSGSYEQYF. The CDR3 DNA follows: TGTGCCAGCAGTTCCGGTTCTAGCGGGAGTTACGAGCAGTACTTC.

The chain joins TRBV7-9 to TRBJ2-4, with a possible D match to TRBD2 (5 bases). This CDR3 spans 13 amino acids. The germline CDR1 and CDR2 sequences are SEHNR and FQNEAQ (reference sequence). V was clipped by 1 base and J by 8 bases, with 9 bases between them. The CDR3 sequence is CASSLGSGDIQYF. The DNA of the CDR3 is TGTGCCAGCAGCTTAGGATCCGGGGACATTCAGTACTTC.

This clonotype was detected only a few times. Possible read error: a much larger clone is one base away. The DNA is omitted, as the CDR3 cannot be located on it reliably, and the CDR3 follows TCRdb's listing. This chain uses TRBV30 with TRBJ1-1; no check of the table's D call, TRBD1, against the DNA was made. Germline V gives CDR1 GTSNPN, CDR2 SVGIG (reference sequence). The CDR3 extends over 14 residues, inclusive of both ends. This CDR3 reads CAWSVGQGNTEASF.